Listed below are T cell receptor beta chains from one sample, sequenced in a study of cytomegalovirus exposure and HLA in healthy donors. The protocol was immunoSEQ multiplex PCR, while the TCRdb copy is restricted to in-frame clones and leaves out a portion. The sample includes 150,000 to 200,000 clones, around 85% of them seen just once. The sequenced sample was PBMCs. The receptors here all came from a man between 18 and 35 years old in good health and CMV-seropositive. The CDR3 runs from the conserved cysteine through the conserved F or W. A D gene is named only where the DNA matches it firmly. Size values are once, few and many counts, or a class for expanded clones, and some rows have none.

j_gene	len	v_gene	abundance	d_gene	CDR3nt	CDR3aa
TRBJ1-1	14	TRBV7-8	once	TRBD1	TGTGCCAGCAGCCCGACAGGGGGTCCTACTGAAGCTTTCTTT	CASSPTGGPTEAFF
TRBJ2-7	14	TRBV12-5	.	TRBD1	TGTGCTAGTGGCGAACCGGGACAGGGGAACGAGCAGTACTTC	CASGEPGQGNEQYF
TRBJ2-6	17	TRBV2	.	TRBD1	TGTGCCAGCAGTGCCGGGACAGGTTACTCTGGGGCCAACGTCCTGACTTTC	CASSAGTGYSGANVLTF
TRBJ2-6	15	TRBV2	.	.	TGTGCCAGACAGGGTCCGATCTCTGGGGCCAACGTCCTGACTTTC	CARQGPISGANVLTF
TRBJ2-2	16	TRBV5-1	.	.	TGCGCCAGCAGCTTGGCTTTGACAGAGAACACCGGGGAGCTGTTTTTT	CASSLALTENTGELFF
TRBJ1-1	13	TRBV29-1	.	.	TGCAGCGCCCGAGTAGGGGTTGGCACTGAAGCTTTCTTT	CSARVGVGTEAFF
TRBJ2-7	14	TRBV27	.	TRBD1	TGTGCCAGCAGTTTCAGGGGGCCCTCCTACGAGCAGTACTTC	CASSFRGPSYEQYF
TRBJ2-7	15	TRBV7-2	.	TRBD2	TGTGCCAGCAGCTGGGGCCTAGCGGGCCCCTACGAGCAGTACTTC	CASSWGLAGPYEQYF
TRBJ2-1	16	TRBV13	.	.	TGTGCCAGCAGCTTAGCCAGGGAAAGCTCCTACAATGAGCAGTTCTTC	CASSLARESSYNEQFF
TRBJ2-1	18	TRBV15	.	.	TGTGCCACCAGCAGCCCCCTGGGAGGCCCAGCTCGCTCCAATGAGCAGTTCTTC	CATSSPLGGPARSNEQFF
TRBJ1-6	15	TRBV7-9	few	TRBD1	TGTGCCAGCCCCCTCCCCGGGGACAGGGTCCATTCCCTCCACTTT	CASPLPGDRVHSLHF
TRBJ2-7	13	TRBV7-7	.	TRBD2	TGTGCCGTCATAGCGGGGGACTCCTACGAGCAGTACTTC	CAVIAGDSYEQYF
TRBJ2-7	14	TRBV6-6	few	.	TGTGCCAGCAGTTCCTCAGAGAAGTTGTTCGAGCAGTACTTC	CASSSSEKLFEQYF
TRBJ2-1	14	TRBV9	.	.	TGTGCCAGCAGCGTAGACCCCGGGCAGGGTAAACAGTTCTTC	CASSVDPGQGKQFF
TRBJ1-2	13	TRBV30	.	.	TGTGCCTGGAGTCGGAGTTTTAACTATGGCTACACCTTC	CAWSRSFNYGYTF
TRBJ1-1	17	TRBV9	once	.	TGTGCCAGCAGCTCGGCCCCCGGGGGGAGCAAGAACACTGAAGCTTTCTTT	CASSSAPGGSKNTEAFF
TRBJ1-2	12	TRBV5-6	.	TRBD1	TGTGCCAGCAGCCCCGGGACAGCGGGCAACGCCTTC	CASSPGTAGNAF
TRBJ2-3	15	TRBV7-8	once	TRBD2	TGTGCCAGCAGCACGCCCGGGACGGGGGGAGATACGCAGTATTTT	CASSTPGTGGDTQYF
TRBJ1-2	11	TRBV6-1	.	TRBD1	TGTGCCAGCAGAGACAGGGACAGCTACACCTTC	CASRDRDSYTF
TRBJ2-5	14	TRBV11-2	.	TRBD2	TGTGCCAGCAGCTTTGGCGCGGGGGTCGGGACCCAGTACTTC	CASSFGAGVGTQYF
TRBJ1-4	16	TRBV6-1	.	.	TGTGCCAGCAGTGACCCGACAGAGGGGGTACGAGGAAAACTGTTTTTT	CASSDPTEGVRGKLFF
TRBJ1-1	14	TRBV5-4	.	.	TGTGCCAGCAGCTTGGAGGCGGGCATCGCTGAAGCTTTCTTT	CASSLEAGIAEAFF
TRBJ1-6	16	TRBV10-3	.	.	TGTGCCATCAGTGAGTCCGGGACGCGGGACGATTCACCCCTCCACTTT	CAISESGTRDDSPLHF
TRBJ2-2	15	TRBV7-6	.	.	TGTGCCAGCAGCTTAGCTGTCAGGAACACCGGGGAGCTGTTTTTT	CASSLAVRNTGELFF
TRBJ2-2	14	TRBV7-7	few	.	TGTGCCAGCAGCCCTATCCCAGCGACCGGGGAGCTGTTTTTT	CASSPIPATGELFF
TRBJ2-6	16	TRBV5-1	.	.	TGCGCCAGCAGCGCGGTTCCCCGCTCTGGGGCCAACGTCCTGACTTTC	CASSAVPRSGANVLTF
TRBJ1-6	16	TRBV9	.	TRBD1	TGTGCCAGCAGCGCCTCCGGGACAGGGTATAATTCACCCCTCCACTTT	CASSASGTGYNSPLHF
TRBJ2-1	14	TRBV11-2	once	TRBD1	TGTGCCAGCAGCTTAGGCTGGACAGGGGACGAGCAGTTCTTC	CASSLGWTGDEQFF
TRBJ1-3	15	TRBV5-1	.	.	TGCGCCAGCAGCCTAGACAGTGGTCTAGGAAACACCATATATTTT	CASSLDSGLGNTIYF
TRBJ2-1	15	TRBV5-1	.	.	TGCGCCAGCAGCACCTCCGTGGGTTTACTAAATGAGCGGTTCTTC	CASSTSVGLLNERFF
TRBJ2-7	19	TRBV5-4	.	TRBD2	TGTGCCAGCAGCTTGGGGCCGGGGGGGGCGGGGGGCCTTTCCTACGAGCAGTACTTC	CASSLGPGGAGGLSYEQYF
TRBJ2-7	16	TRBV14	few	.	TGTGCCAGCAGCCAAGTCGAATCAACTAGACTCTACGAGCAGTACTTC	CASSQVESTRLYEQYF
TRBJ1-2	13	TRBV5-6	few	TRBD1	TGTGCCAGCAGCTTGGCGGCAGGGGGCGGCTACACCTTC	CASSLAAGGGYTF
TRBJ2-7	15	TRBV11-2	.	.	TGTGCCAGCAGCTTAGGAGCAAAAAGCGGGTACGAGCAGTACTTC	CASSLGAKSGYEQYF
TRBJ1-3	18	TRBV30	.	TRBD1	TGTGCCTGGAGTGTACGAGCCTCCCCCGGGACAGCAGGAAACACCATATATTTT	CAWSVRASPGTAGNTIYF
TRBJ2-2	13	TRBV5-6	few	.	TGTGCCAGCAGCTTGGCGGGCACCGGGGAGCTGTTTTTT	CASSLAGTGELFF
TRBJ2-7	14	TRBV6-1	few	TRBD1	TGTGCCAGCAGCCAGGACAGGGGGCGTATCGAGCAGTACTTC	CASSQDRGRIEQYF
TRBJ2-3	15	TRBV2	.	.	TGTGCCAGCAGCACCTCTTCGAGGAGGGAGGATACGCAGTATTTT	CASSTSSRREDTQYF
TRBJ2-1	18	TRBV28	.	TRBD2	TGTGCCAGCAGTTTTGGCGGACTAGCGGGGGAGATAAACAATGAGCAGTTCTTC	CASSFGGLAGEINNEQFF
TRBJ2-4	17	TRBV19	.	.	TGTGCCAGTAGTATAGGCGGGGGCCCGGGGGCCAAAAACATTCAGTACTTC	CASSIGGGPGAKNIQYF
TRBJ2-5	15	TRBV2	once	.	TGTGCCAGCAGCCGTAGGGGCCCAAAGGGGGAGACCCAGTACTTC	CASSRRGPKGETQYF
TRBJ1-5	14	TRBV7-9	.	.	TGTGCCAGCAGCCCCTTTACATCCAATCAGCCCCAGCATTTT	CASSPFTSNQPQHF
TRBJ2-2	13	TRBV7-3	.	.	TGTGCCAGCAGCTGGGGGGACGGCGGGGAGCTGTTTTTT	CASSWGDGGELFF
TRBJ2-5	14	TRBV5-4	.	TRBD2	TGTGCCAGCAGCTTGGGCGGGGGGGCTGAGACCCAGTACTTC	CASSLGGGAETQYF
TRBJ1-2	13	TRBV13	.	.	TGTGCCAGCAGCTTGTTGGGCAACTATGGCTACACCTTC	CASSLLGNYGYTF
TRBJ2-6	16	TRBV19	.	TRBD1	TGTGCCAGTACGCCAGGGGGATACTCTGGGGCCAACGTCCTGACTTTC	CASTPGGYSGANVLTF
TRBJ2-7	16	TRBV7-9	.	TRBD1	TGTTCCAGCAGCTCCACCGGGACAGGGGGCGAATACGAGCAGTACTTC	CSSSSTGTGGEYEQYF
TRBJ1-3	14	TRBV4-1	few	.	TGCGCCAGCAGCCAAGAGGAGGATCGAAACACCATATATTTT	CASSQEEDRNTIYF
TRBJ1-1	14	TRBV9	.	.	TGTGCCAGCAGCCCCAGGGTCGGGGGCACTGAAGCTTTCTTT	CASSPRVGGTEAFF
TRBJ2-7	12	TRBV29-1	.	TRBD1	TGCAGCGCCGGACAGGGATGGGACGAGCAGTACTTC	CSAGQGWDEQYF
TRBJ2-5	13	TRBV5-1	.	.	TGCGCCAGCAGCTTGGGAGTTGAGGAGACCCAGTACTTC	CASSLGVEETQYF
TRBJ2-7	13	TRBV7-2	.	.	TGTGCCAGCAGCATCTTTGTCTCCTACGAGCAGTACTTC	CASSIFVSYEQYF